Below, one T cell receptor beta chain is given with its context. Its antigen is undetermined. The entry originates in a study of T cell clones after liver transplantation. Study conclusions and caveats: Compared with third party-reactive sequences, donor-reactive ones declined more, independent of withdrawal success.

Unstimulated PBMCs were sorted into CD3+CD4+ and CD3+CD8+ populations. Sequencing was performed with immunoSEQ multiplex PCR; in TCRdb, only in-frame clones are kept and a portion is missing. Of around 110,000 clones listed, 90% were seen once; the top ten hold 0.65% to 0.95%. The origin of this receptor is a human patient who received a liver transplant. Some of the T cells might come from the graft donor. Specimen: CD4+ T cells from blood, collected 12 months after liver transplant.

In nucleotides, the CDR3 is TGTGCCAGCAGCGTAGACGCTAGCGGGAGCGGGGAGACCCAGTACTTC. Protein sequence: CASSVDASGSGETQYF. The chain is built from TRBV9 and TRBJ2-5; 10 nucleotides agree with TRBD2. V lost 0 bases, J lost 5 bases, and 7 bases stayed unmatched. The germline V gene has CDR1 SGDLS and CDR2 YYNGEE. This CDR3 region has 16 residues.